Listed below are T cell receptor beta chains from one sample, sequenced in a study of T cells in narcolepsy. Measured with immunoSEQ multiplex PCR; TCRdb has only the in-frame clones, and not every one. The sample has 31,000 or so clones; roughly 90% are singletons. Sample: CD45RA- memory CD4+ T cells from PBMCs. The receptor set was obtained from a human donor with narcolepsy. CDR3s include the opening cysteine and the closing phenylalanine or tryptophan. A D gene is named only where the DNA matches it firmly. Not every row has a clone size; where given, it reads once, few, many or a size class.

CDR3nt: TGTGCCAGTAGTATAGGAGGGGAGACCCAGTACTTC
CDR3aa: CASSIGGETQYF
v_gene: TRBV19
d_gene: -
abundance: -
j_gene: TRBJ2-5

CDR3nt: TGCGCCAGCAGTAGACAGGGGTTGGCTCTCTCTGGAAACACCATATATTTT
CDR3aa: CASSRQGLALSGNTIYF
v_gene: TRBV4-1
d_gene: TRBD1
abundance: -
j_gene: TRBJ1-3

CDR3nt: TGTGCCAGCAGCCTGGGACAGAAGAATGAAAAACTGTTTTTT
CDR3aa: CASSLGQKNEKLFF
v_gene: TRBV7-2
d_gene: TRBD1
abundance: -
j_gene: TRBJ1-4

CDR3nt: TGCGCCAGCGGGGAAGCGGGAGCCCGGGCAGATACGCAGTATTTT
CDR3aa: CASGEAGARADTQYF
v_gene: TRBV5-1
d_gene: TRBD2
abundance: -
j_gene: TRBJ2-3

CDR3nt: TGTGCCAGCAGTCCCCCGGGGGGCCCGGAAGGCTACACCTTC
CDR3aa: CASSPPGGPEGYTF
v_gene: TRBV27
d_gene: -
abundance: -
j_gene: TRBJ1-2

CDR3nt: TGTGCCAGCAGTCGGACCGGAGGCTACTATGGCTACACCTTC
CDR3aa: CASSRTGGYYGYTF
v_gene: TRBV2
d_gene: -
abundance: -
j_gene: TRBJ1-2

CDR3nt: TGTGCCAGCAGACCGGGGGCAGTGAACACTGAAGCTTTCTTT
CDR3aa: CASRPGAVNTEAFF
v_gene: TRBV28
d_gene: -
abundance: -
j_gene: TRBJ1-1

CDR3nt: TGTGCCAGCAACGTATTAGGACAGGGGGCCGACGAGCAGTACTTC
CDR3aa: CASNVLGQGADEQYF
v_gene: TRBV9
d_gene: TRBD1
abundance: -
j_gene: TRBJ2-7

CDR3nt: TGTGCCAGCAGCTTAGGACGGACAGGGGGTAACGGGGAGCTGTTTTTT
CDR3aa: CASSLGRTGGNGELFF
v_gene: TRBV7-2
d_gene: TRBD1
abundance: -
j_gene: TRBJ2-2

CDR3nt: TGTGCCAGTAGTATGAGGGGTAACTATGGCTACACCTTC
CDR3aa: CASSMRGNYGYTF
v_gene: TRBV19
d_gene: -
abundance: -
j_gene: TRBJ1-2

CDR3nt: TGTGCCGGCAGTCAGGACTACTACGAGCAGTACTTC
CDR3aa: CAGSQDYYEQYF
v_gene: TRBV2
d_gene: -
abundance: -
j_gene: TRBJ2-7

CDR3nt: TGTGCCTGGAGTCGCGGGGATAGCTATGGCTACACCTTC
CDR3aa: CAWSRGDSYGYTF
v_gene: TRBV30
d_gene: -
abundance: -
j_gene: TRBJ1-2

CDR3nt: TGTGCCAGTTTCCCCCACGGTGCCTTTGGACCGACAGATACGCAGTATTTT
CDR3aa: CASFPHGAFGPTDTQYF
v_gene: TRBV5-8
d_gene: -
abundance: -
j_gene: TRBJ2-3

CDR3nt: TGTGCCAGCAGCCAAACAGGGTCCTATGGCTACACCTTC
CDR3aa: CASSQTGSYGYTF
v_gene: TRBV6-5
d_gene: -
abundance: -
j_gene: TRBJ1-2

CDR3nt: TGTGCCAGCAGTTCCGACAGGGCCCCCTATGGCTACACCTTC
CDR3aa: CASSSDRAPYGYTF
v_gene: TRBV6-5
d_gene: TRBD1
abundance: -
j_gene: TRBJ1-2

CDR3nt: TGTGCCAGCTCACCACGTGCAGGGGGCGAGGTTGATGGCTACACCTTC
CDR3aa: CASSPRAGGEVDGYTF
v_gene: TRBV18
d_gene: TRBD1
abundance: -
j_gene: TRBJ1-2

CDR3nt: TGTGCCAGCAGGGTACCGGGACAGAAGAATGAGCAGTTCTTC
CDR3aa: CASRVPGQKNEQFF
v_gene: TRBV6-5
d_gene: TRBD1
abundance: -
j_gene: TRBJ2-1

CDR3nt: TGTGCCAGCAGCTTAGGACAGGGGTATGGGACGCAGTATTTT
CDR3aa: CASSLGQGYGTQYF
v_gene: TRBV11-3
d_gene: TRBD1
abundance: -
j_gene: TRBJ2-3

CDR3nt: TGTGCCAGCAGCTCGGGACTAGCGGGGGTCACAGATACGCAGTATTTT
CDR3aa: CASSSGLAGVTDTQYF
v_gene: TRBV7-8
d_gene: TRBD2
abundance: -
j_gene: TRBJ2-3

CDR3nt: TGTGCCAGCAGCTTAACGCCCGGGGGGGAGACCCAGTACTTC
CDR3aa: CASSLTPGGETQYF
v_gene: TRBV11-2
d_gene: TRBD2
abundance: -
j_gene: TRBJ2-5

CDR3nt: TGCGCCAGCAGCGTCATGGGGATCCAAGAGACCCAGTACTTC
CDR3aa: CASSVMGIQETQYF
v_gene: TRBV5-1
d_gene: -
abundance: -
j_gene: TRBJ2-5

CDR3nt: TGTGCCAGCTCAGTTACAGGGACCGGCGGCCCAGATACGCAGTATTTT
CDR3aa: CASSVTGTGGPDTQYF
v_gene: TRBV18
d_gene: -
abundance: -
j_gene: TRBJ2-3

CDR3nt: TGTGCCAGCAGCCATTATCCGGACACTGAAGCTTTCTTT
CDR3aa: CASSHYPDTEAFF
v_gene: TRBV7-3
d_gene: -
abundance: -
j_gene: TRBJ1-1

CDR3nt: TGTGCCCACCAAACGAACACTGAAGCTTTCTTT
CDR3aa: CAHQTNTEAFF
v_gene: TRBV30
d_gene: -
abundance: -
j_gene: TRBJ1-1

CDR3nt: TGTGCCAGCAGTTTCGGCAGGGGGACTGAAGCTTTCTTT
CDR3aa: CASSFGRGTEAFF
v_gene: TRBV27
d_gene: TRBD1
abundance: -
j_gene: TRBJ1-1

CDR3nt: TGTGCCAGCAGCGGGGCGGGGGGGGAACAGCCCCAGCATTTT
CDR3aa: CASSGAGGEQPQHF
v_gene: TRBV2
d_gene: -
abundance: -
j_gene: TRBJ1-5

CDR3nt: TGTGCCAGCAGCGCCGCCGGGTCTAAACAGTACTTC
CDR3aa: CASSAAGSKQYF
v_gene: TRBV27
d_gene: -
abundance: -
j_gene: TRBJ2-7

CDR3nt: TGTGCCAGCAGTCCGTGGGGGACTAGCGGTTACAATGAGCAGTTCTTC
CDR3aa: CASSPWGTSGYNEQFF
v_gene: TRBV6-7
d_gene: TRBD2
abundance: -
j_gene: TRBJ2-1

CDR3nt: TGTGCCAGCAGTACCCACAGGGCTAAAGCTAACACTGAAGCTTTCTTT
CDR3aa: CASSTHRAKANTEAFF
v_gene: TRBV11-2
d_gene: -
abundance: -
j_gene: TRBJ1-1

CDR3nt: TGTGCCAGCAGCTTACTCGCGGACAGGACCTACGAGCAGTACTTC
CDR3aa: CASSLLADRTYEQYF
v_gene: TRBV7-9
d_gene: TRBD1
abundance: -
j_gene: TRBJ2-7

CDR3nt: TGTGCCAGCAGCCCAGGGACAGGGAGGAACACTGAAGCTTTCTTT
CDR3aa: CASSPGTGRNTEAFF
v_gene: TRBV7-6
d_gene: TRBD1
abundance: -
j_gene: TRBJ1-1

CDR3nt: TGTGCCAGCAGTTTAGGGGCGCAGGTAAAAAGGGAGACCCAATACTTC
CDR3aa: CASSLGAQVKRETQYF
v_gene: TRBV27
d_gene: -
abundance: -
j_gene: TRBJ2-5

CDR3nt: TGTGCCAGCAGTGAAAGGTTGGGCAATCAGCCCCAGCATTTT
CDR3aa: CASSERLGNQPQHF
v_gene: TRBV6-5
d_gene: -
abundance: -
j_gene: TRBJ1-5

CDR3nt: TGTGCCAGCAGTCCACTTAACTATGGCTACACCTTC
CDR3aa: CASSPLNYGYTF
v_gene: TRBV28
d_gene: -
abundance: -
j_gene: TRBJ1-2

CDR3nt: TGTGCCAGCAGCTTTGACAGCCCTTACGAGCAGTACTTC
CDR3aa: CASSFDSPYEQYF
v_gene: TRBV5-5
d_gene: -
abundance: -
j_gene: TRBJ2-7

CDR3nt: TGTGCCTGGATCCCGGAAGCGGGAGACGAGCAGTACTTC
CDR3aa: CAWIPEAGDEQYF
v_gene: TRBV30
d_gene: TRBD2
abundance: once
j_gene: TRBJ2-7